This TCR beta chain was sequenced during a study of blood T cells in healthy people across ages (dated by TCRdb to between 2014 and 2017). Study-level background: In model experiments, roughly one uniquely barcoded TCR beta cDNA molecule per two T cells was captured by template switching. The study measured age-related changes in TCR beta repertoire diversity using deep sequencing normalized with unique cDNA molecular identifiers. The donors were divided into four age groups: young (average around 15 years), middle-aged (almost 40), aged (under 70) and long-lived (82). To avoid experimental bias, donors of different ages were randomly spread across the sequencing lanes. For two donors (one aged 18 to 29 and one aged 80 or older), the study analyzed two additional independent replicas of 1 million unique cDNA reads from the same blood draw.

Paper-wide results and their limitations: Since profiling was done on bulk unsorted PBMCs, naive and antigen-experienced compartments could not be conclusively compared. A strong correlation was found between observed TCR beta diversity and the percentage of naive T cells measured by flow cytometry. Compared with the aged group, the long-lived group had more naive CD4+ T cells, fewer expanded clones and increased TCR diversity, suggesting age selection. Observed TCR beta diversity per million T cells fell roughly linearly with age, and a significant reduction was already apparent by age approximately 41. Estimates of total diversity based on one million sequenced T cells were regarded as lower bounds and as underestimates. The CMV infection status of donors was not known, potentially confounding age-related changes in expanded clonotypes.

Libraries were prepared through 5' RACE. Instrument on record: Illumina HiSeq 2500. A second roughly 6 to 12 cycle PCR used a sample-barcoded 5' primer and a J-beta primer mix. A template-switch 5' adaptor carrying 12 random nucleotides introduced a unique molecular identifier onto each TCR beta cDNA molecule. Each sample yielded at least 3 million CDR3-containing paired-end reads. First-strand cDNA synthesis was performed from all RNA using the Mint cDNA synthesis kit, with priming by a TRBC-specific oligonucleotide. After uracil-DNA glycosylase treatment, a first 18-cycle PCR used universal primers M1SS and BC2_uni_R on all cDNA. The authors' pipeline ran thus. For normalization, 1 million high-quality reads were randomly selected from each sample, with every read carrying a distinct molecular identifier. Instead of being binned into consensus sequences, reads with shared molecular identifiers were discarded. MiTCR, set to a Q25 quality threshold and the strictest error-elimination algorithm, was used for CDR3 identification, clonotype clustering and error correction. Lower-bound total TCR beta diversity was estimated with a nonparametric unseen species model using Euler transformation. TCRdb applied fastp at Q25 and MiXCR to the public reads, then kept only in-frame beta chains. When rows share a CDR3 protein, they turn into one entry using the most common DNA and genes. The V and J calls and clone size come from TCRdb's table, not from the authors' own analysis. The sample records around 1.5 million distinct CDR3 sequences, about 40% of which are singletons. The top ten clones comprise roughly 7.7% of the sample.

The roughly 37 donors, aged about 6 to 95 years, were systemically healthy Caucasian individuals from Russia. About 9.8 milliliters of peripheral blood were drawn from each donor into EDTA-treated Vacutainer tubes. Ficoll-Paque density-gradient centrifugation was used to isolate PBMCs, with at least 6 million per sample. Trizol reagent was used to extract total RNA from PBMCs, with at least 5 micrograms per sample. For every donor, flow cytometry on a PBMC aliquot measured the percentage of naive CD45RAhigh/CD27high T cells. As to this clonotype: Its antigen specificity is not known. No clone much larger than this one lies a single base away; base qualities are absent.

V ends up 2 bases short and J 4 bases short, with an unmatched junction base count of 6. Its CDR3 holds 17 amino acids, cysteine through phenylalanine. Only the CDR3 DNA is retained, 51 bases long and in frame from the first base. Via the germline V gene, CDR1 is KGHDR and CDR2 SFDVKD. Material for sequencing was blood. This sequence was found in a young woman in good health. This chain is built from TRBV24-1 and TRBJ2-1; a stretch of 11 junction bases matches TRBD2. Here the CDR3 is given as CATSDSGTSGVYNEQFF. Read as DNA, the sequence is TGTGCCACCAGTGATTCTGGGACTAGCGGTGTTTACAATGAGCAGTTCTTC.